This T cell receptor beta chain was captured by sequencing in a study of graft-versus-host responses after intestinal transplantation. Study-level findings and limits: Detected in recipient marrow were GvH clones, some of which were first observed in ileum or blood. Early post-transplant declines in HvG were associated with peak levels of circulating GvH clones. Allograft graft-versus-host to host-versus-graft clonal ratios ran high in patients with graft-donor T cell macrochimerism.

The CDR3 totals 12 residues. V was cut by 6 bases and J by 3 bases, with 7 bases left in between. Germline assignment: CDR1 MNHEY and CDR2 SMNVEV (reference sequence). Worth noting for this clone: Its matching antigen is unknown.

TCRdb keeps only in-frame clones here, not all; method: immunoSEQ multiplex PCR. The profile shows 15,000 to 20,000 clones, about nine tenths of them singletons. This sample comprised bone marrow, obtained approximately 120 days after transplant. The clonotype originates from a human patient who received an intestinal transplant, so some T cells may come from the graft donor. V usage is TRBV27 and J usage is TRBJ2-3; tentatively, D is TRBD2 (6 bases). CDR3 region: CASSRGTDTQYF. CDR3 nucleotides: TGTGCCAGCAGCCGGGGGACAGATACGCAGTATTTT.